The clone carrying this TCR beta chain appeared once. Its antigen remains unidentified. This sample was taken from a study of T cell responses to AZD1222 COVID-19 vaccine. Study-wide results and limits: Possibly, clonal diversity was underestimated; donors were largely white British and included more females. Baseline antibody screening turned up just six or seven seropositive AZD1222 recipients.

Some clones are missing from TCRdb's copy, which holds only in-frame ones; the method was immunoSEQ multiplex PCR. Counted here are roughly 77,000 clones, over 75% occurring once; the ten biggest clones make up about 5%. CDR1 is SEHNR and CDR2 is FQNEAQ in the germline V gene (reference sequence). This CDR3 has 15 amino acids. Deletions cut 3 bases from V and 4 bases from J, with 13 bases between. The chain joins TRBV7-9 to TRBJ2-1; tentatively, D is TRBD2 (7 bases). The sequence came from an adult in good health. The material was peripheral blood, obtained on day 0 of MenACWY control vaccination. CDR3 amino acids: CASSLRGGLYNEQFF. The CDR3, as DNA: TGTGCCAGCAGCTTGAGGGGGGGCCTGTACAATGAGCAGTTCTTC. Together with reference TRBV7-9 and TRBJ2-1, the CDR3 gives the full variable domain: DTGVSQNPRHKITKRGQNVTFRCDPISEHNRLYWYRQTLGQGPEFLTYFQNEAQLEKSRLLSDRFSAERPKGSFSTLEIQRTEQGDSAMYLCASSLRGGLYNEQFFGPGTRLTVL.